This T cell receptor beta chain came from a study of T-cell reconstitution after alpha-beta-depleted transplantation in children. The ends were cut back, 7 bases at V and 7 bases at J, with 10 bases in the middle. This CDR3 has 12 residues. This clonotype was seen many times. This sample's TCRbeta library carried unique molecular identifier barcodes. TCRdb re-derived calls from the PCR reads in MiXCR, one entry per CDR3 protein. The data show about 230,000 distinct CDR3 sequences, 7.5% to 10% seen once. The material was PBMCs from the stem cell graft donor, obtained from the stem cell graft. V and J are TRBV12-3 or TRBV12-4 and TRBJ2-2; a possible D gene is TRBD2 (5 bases). The receptor was derived from a human donor who donated a stem cell graft to a child with SCID. The CDR3 DNA is TGTGCCAGCAATACGGGATTCGGGGAGCTGTTTTTT. This codes for CASNTGFGELFF.